This T cell receptor (beta chain) was recorded in a study of response to subunit inactivated influenza vaccine. Deletions cut 0 bases from V and 4 bases from J, with 14 bases between. Germline loops: CDR1 DFQATT, CDR2 SNEGSKA (reference sequence). This CDR3 region has 15 residues. To note about this clonotype: Its antigen is not known.

Whole-study results and caveats: Few additional T cells are recruited per seasonal influenza vaccination, authors suggested.

One entry per CDR3 protein results from TCRdb running MiXCR on the RT-PCR reads. The repertoire holds about 780,000 distinct CDR3 sequences, with about 18% as singletons. The genes are TRBV20-1 and TRBJ2-3; a weak D match, TRBD2 (5 bases). The sequencing used PBMCs from blood, collected more than 4 days after vaccination. This clonotype was sampled from a man in his fifties who received an inactivated influenza vaccine. Written as DNA, the CDR3 is TGCAGTGCTAGAGAGGGAGCCAATAGCCCAGATACGCAGTATTTT. Translated: CSAREGANSPDTQYF.